Listed here is a single T cell receptor (beta chain). Deletions cut 1 base from V and 7 bases from J, with 11 bases between. The CDR3 extends over 14 amino acids. CDR1 is LGHNA, CDR2 YNFKEQ, per germline. The entry originates in a study of blood T cell repertoires in COVID-19. Study-level information: Donors in the United States, Italy and Spain gave samples during acute or convalescent COVID-19. PBMCs, B-cell-depleted T cells, or T cells were the source of the cDNA or gDNA that made up the material.

In the authors' workflow: Amplification with reference gene primers provided the estimates of nucleated cell counts. Data came from immunoSEQ multiplex PCR; TCRdb stores just in-frame clones and leaves some out. V, J and clone size are those of that table, while D and trimming were read from the DNA. The sample shows hundreds of thousands of clones, less than 90% of them seen only once. This rearrangement joins TRBV4-2 to TRBJ2-1; possible D gene TRBD1, 5 bases. Material for sequencing was peripheral blood. This TCR was sampled from a human donor in a cohort sampled during active COVID-19. The DNA of the CDR3 is TGTGCCAGCAGCCAAGGGACAATAGAAAATGAGCAGTTCTTC. Amino acid sequence: CASSQGTIENEQFF.